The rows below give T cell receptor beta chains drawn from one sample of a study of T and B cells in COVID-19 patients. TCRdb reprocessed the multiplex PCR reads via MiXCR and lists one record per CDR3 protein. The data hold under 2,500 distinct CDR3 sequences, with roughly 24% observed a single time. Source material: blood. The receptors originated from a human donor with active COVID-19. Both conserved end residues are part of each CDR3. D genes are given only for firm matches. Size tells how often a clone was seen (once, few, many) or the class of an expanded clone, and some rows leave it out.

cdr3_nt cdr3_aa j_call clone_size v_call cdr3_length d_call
TGTGCCAGCAGCTTGGCAGGGTTGAACACCGGGGAGCTGTTTTTT CASSLAGLNTGELFF TRBJ2-2 medium-sized TRBV5-4 15 NA
TGTGCCAGCAGCCTAGGGGGGGTCTATGGCTACACCTTC CASSLGGVYGYTF TRBJ1-2 NA TRBV6-1 13 NA
TGCGCCAGCCGCCCGGGGCCTCAGGTCGTCGACCCCTACGAGCAGTACTTC CASRPGPQVVDPYEQYF TRBJ2-7 NA TRBV5-3 17 NA
TGTGCCAGCAGCTTAGGGGACCGATTCTACTCTGGGGCCAACGTCCTGACTTTC CASSLGDRFYSGANVLTF TRBJ2-6 medium-sized TRBV11-1 18 NA
TGTGCCAGCAGCTCCCGGACAGGGGGCACCGGGGAGCTGTTTTTT CASSSRTGGTGELFF TRBJ2-2 NA TRBV7-9 15 TRBD1
TGTGCCAGCAGTTCGAGGACAGGGGTCAATCAGCCCCAGCATTTT CASSSRTGVNQPQHF TRBJ1-5 few TRBV12-3/TRBV12-4 15 TRBD1
TGTGCCAGTAGTATATACACAGCTAGCAATCAGCCCCAGCATTTT CASSIYTASNQPQHF TRBJ1-5 medium-sized TRBV19 15 NA
TGTGCCAGCAGTTTACTGACCTCCTACAATGAGCAGTTCTTC CASSLLTSYNEQFF TRBJ2-1 medium-sized TRBV12-3/TRBV12-4 14 NA
TGTGCCAGCAGTGAAGACAGGGGCTGGGGGGGTGGCTACACCTTC CASSEDRGWGGGYTF TRBJ1-2 medium-sized TRBV6-1 15 TRBD1
TGTGCCACCCAGGACACTTCTCCCCCCTATGGCTACACCTTC CATQDTSPPYGYTF TRBJ1-2 few TRBV19 14 NA
TGTGCCAGCAGCTTGGCCACCGGGACTAGCTTTGGTGAGCAGTTCTTC CASSLATGTSFGEQFF TRBJ2-1 medium-sized TRBV5-5 16 TRBD2
TGTGCCACCAGCAGAGATTGGGGCCAACAGGGTGAGCAGTTCTTC CATSRDWGQQGEQFF TRBJ2-1 hyperexpanded TRBV15 15 NA
TGCAGTGCCAGTGGCGGGAGGAGCTCCTACAATGAGCAGTTCTTC CSASGGRSSYNEQFF TRBJ2-1 NA TRBV20-1 15 TRBD2
TGTGCCAGCAGTTTCCCTACCACAGATACGCAGTATTTT CASSFPTTDTQYF TRBJ2-3 medium-sized TRBV27 13 NA
TGCAGTGCTCAAGGACAGGGGTCCTACAATGAGCAGTTCTTC CSAQGQGSYNEQFF TRBJ2-1 few TRBV20-1 14 TRBD1
TGCGCCAGCAGCTCTGGGTACGGGCCCGCCTACGAGCAGTACTTC CASSSGYGPAYEQYF TRBJ2-7 NA TRBV5-3 15 NA
TGTGCCAGCAGTTACTCGGGACAGATCACAGATACGCAGTATTTT CASSYSGQITDTQYF TRBJ2-3 NA TRBV6-5 15 TRBD1
TGCGCCAGCAGCCAGAGGACAGGGGGCTACGAGCAGTACTTC CASSQRTGGYEQYF TRBJ2-7 NA TRBV4-3 14 TRBD1
TGTGCCAGCAGCGCTGACAGGGGCTATGGCTACACCTTC CASSADRGYGYTF TRBJ1-2 medium-sized TRBV6-5 13 TRBD1
TGTGCCATCAGTGAGTCGAAGGGGCTGGATGGCTACACCTTC CAISESKGLDGYTF TRBJ1-2 NA TRBV10-3 14 NA
TGTGCCAGCAGCTCCGGATATTTGTATACGCAGTATTTT CASSSGYLYTQYF TRBJ2-3 few TRBV11-2 13 NA
TGCGCCAGCAGCCAAGATGTGGGGCAGTACACTGAAGCTTTCTTT CASSQDVGQYTEAFF TRBJ1-1 NA TRBV4-1 15 NA
TGTGCCAGCAGTTTACGCTCGGGGGAAGACAAGGTCTCTGGGGCCAACGTCCTGACTTTC CASSLRSGEDKVSGANVLTF TRBJ2-6 medium-sized TRBV27 20 NA
TGTGCCAGCCACGCCCGGGGGAAACCTGGAAACACCATATATTTT CASHARGKPGNTIYF TRBJ1-3 NA TRBV28 15 NA
TGTGCCACCTCAGGGAATCAGCCCCAGCATTTT CATSGNQPQHF TRBJ1-5 medium-sized TRBV6-5 11 NA